The 20 T cell receptor beta chains reported below all come from one sample, sequenced in a study of graft-versus-host responses after intestinal transplantation. Using immunoSEQ multiplex PCR, the repertoire was profiled, and TCRdb retains in-frame clones only, with some absent. The repertoire holds about 25,000 clones, with around 94% as singletons. Sample: PBMCs, taken around 29 days after intestinal transplant. These receptors all stem from a human patient who received an intestinal transplant, so some T cells may come from the graft donor.

The chain joins TRBV19 to TRBJ1-4; D call uncertain. Per germline, CDR1 LNHDA and CDR2 SQIVND (reference sequence). The length of the CDR3 is 15 residues. The ends were cut back, 6 bases at V and 7 bases at J, with 18 bases in the middle. CDR3 DNA: TGTGCCAGTAGCGGGCTGGGAGCCCTCGGTGAAAAACTGTTTTTT. The encoded protein is CASSGLGALGEKLFF.

The chain uses TRBV6-5 and TRBJ2-1; the D gene is possibly TRBD2 (5 bases). The CDR3 is made up of 15 amino acids. V was shortened by 5 bases and J by 2 bases, with 13 bases between the two germline ends. The V gene's germline CDR1 is MNHEY and CDR2 SVGAGI. CDR3: CASSTLAAAYNEQFF. CDR3 in DNA: TGTGCCAGCAGTACTCTAGCTGCCGCCTACAATGAGCAGTTCTTC.

The chain employs TRBV2 and TRBJ1-4; D is undetermined. Germline V gene lookup returns CDR1 SNHLY and CDR2 FYNNEI. The CDR3 has 12 residues. Trimming shortened V by 10 bases and J by 3 bases, and 9 bases separated the two germline ends. DNA for the CDR3: TGTGCCACCGCGAAGGCTAATGAAAAACTGTTTTTT. Residues: CATAKANEKLFF.

This chain links TRBV7-3 with TRBJ2-1; 8 bases fit TRBD2. Per germline, CDR1 SGHTA and CDR2 FQGTGA. V shed 3 bases and J 4 bases; nucleotides not matched to a gene: 5. The CDR3 is made up of 15 amino acids. CDR3 amino acids: CASSFTSGPYNEQFF. The CDR3 nucleotides read TGTGCCAGCAGCTTCACTAGCGGACCTTACAATGAGCAGTTCTTC.

The V call is TRBV4-1, the J call TRBJ2-7; D uncertain. Trimming removed 0 bases at V and 5 bases at J, with 11 bases between. Germline loops: CDR1 MGHRA, CDR2 YSYEKL. The CDR3 is made up of 14 amino acids. The CDR3 region is CASSQDRTLDEQYF. The CDR3 DNA sequence: TGCGCCAGCAGCCAAGACCGTACGCTAGACGAGCAGTACTTC.

The chain employs TRBV4-1 and TRBJ2-5, with D unresolved. Germline values: CDR1 MGHRA, CDR2 YSYEKL. V was pared by 5 bases and J by 1 base, with 14 bases between. The CDR3 spans 15 residues. Here the CDR3 reads CASSSQDEPQETQYF. CDR3 coding DNA: TGCGCCAGCAGCTCCCAGGACGAGCCCCAAGAGACCCAGTACTTC.

In this sample, this clone turned up a few times. The chain couples TRBV4-3 to TRBJ1-1, with 9 bases fitting TRBD1. The germline V gene has CDR1 LGHNA and CDR2 YSLEER. V shed 0 bases and J 8 bases; nucleotides not matched to a gene: 7. The CDR3 covers 15 residues. CDR3 sequence (DNA): TGCGCCAGCAGCCAAGATTGGGACAGGGCGGACGAAGCTTTCTTT. Encoded protein: CASSQDWDRADEAFF.

V gene TRBV9 combines with J gene TRBJ1-1; the D gene is possibly TRBD1 (5 bases). Trimming removed 0 bases from V and 5 bases from J, with 14 bases in between. This CDR3 is built from 15 residues. CDR1 is SGDLS and CDR2 is YYNGEE in the germline V gene. The CDR3 reads CASSVESGGETEAFF. The CDR3 DNA reads TGTGCCAGCAGCGTAGAGTCTGGAGGGGAAACTGAAGCTTTCTTT.

The chain carries TRBV29-1 and TRBJ2-5; D unclear. Germline V gene data show CDR1 as SQVTM and CDR2 as ANQGSEA. This CDR3 has 10 amino acids. Trimming stripped 7 bases from V and 5 bases from J, with 8 bases between. The CDR3 coding sequence is TGCAGCGGCCTGGTTGAGACCCAGTACTTC. Residues: CSGLVETQYF. Based on the CDR3 plus reference TRBV29-1 and TRBJ2-5, the full variable domain is SAVISQKPSRDICQRGTSLTIQCQVDSQVTMMFWYRQQPGQSLTLIATANQGSEATYESGFVIDKFPISRPNLTFSTLTVSNMSPEDSSIYLCSGLVETQYFGPGTRLLVL.

The V gene is TRBV15, the J gene TRBJ2-3, with 9 bases that match TRBD2. The CDR3 covers 16 residues. The V gene's germline CDR1 is LNHNV and CDR2 YYDKDF (reference sequence). After removal of 3 bases from V and 0 bases from J, the junction contained 4 bases not matched to a gene. DNA for the CDR3: TGTGCCACCAGCAGCCTAGCGGGAACTAGCACAGATACGCAGTATTTT. It is translated as CATSSLAGTSTDTQYF.

This chain uses TRBV4-3 with TRBJ1-2; D gene uncertain. The CDR3 is 15 residues long. The V gene lost 0 bases and the J gene lost 4 bases, with 12 bases spanning the gap. Per the germline V gene, CDR1 is LGHNA and CDR2 is YSLEER. This CDR3 is CASSQEVDRAYGYTF. DNA of the CDR3: TGCGCCAGCAGCCAAGAGGTAGATCGGGCCTATGGCTACACCTTC.

The rearrangement joins TRBV19 to TRBJ1-6; no clear D gene. Germline V gene data show CDR1 as LNHDA and CDR2 as SQIVND (reference sequence). Trimming shortened V by 3 bases and J by 7 bases, and 7 bases separated the two germline ends. This CDR3 has 13 amino acids. The CDR3 DNA reads as TGTGCCAGTAGTATGTGGAGCAATTCACCCCTCCACTTT. The encoded protein is CASSMWSNSPLHF.

This chain connects TRBV25-1 to TRBJ2-3; no firm D call. The CDR3 is 16 residues long. Between the trimmed V and J ends, which lost 4 bases and 0 bases, there was a span of 14 bases. CDR1 and CDR2 (germline): MGHDK, SYGVNS. The CDR3, as DNA: TGTGCCAGCAGTGCTCCATATACCACTAGCACAGATACGCAGTATTTT. As protein: CASSAPYTTSTDTQYF.

The chain has TRBV30 and TRBJ2-5; perhaps TRBD1 as D (5 bases). Per germline, CDR1 GTSNPN and CDR2 SVGIG (reference sequence). V dropped 0 bases and J dropped 7 bases, with 18 bases sitting between them. The CDR3 contains 15 residues. CDR3 in amino acids: CAWSVGAGQWGTQYF. CDR3 in DNA: TGTGCCTGGAGTGTAGGGGCAGGGCAATGGGGGACCCAGTACTTC.

This clone has more than one count but fewer than ten. The chain's CDR3 is CASSETDRPYEQYF. The DNA of the CDR3 is TGTGCCAGCAGCGAAACTGACAGGCCCTACGAGCAGTACTTC. The chain has TRBV5-4 and TRBJ2-7; D is possibly TRBD1 (6 bases). V shed 4 bases and J shed 2 bases, with 13 bases lying between them. CDR1 is SGHNT and CDR2 is YYREEE in the germline V gene (reference sequence). The CDR3 has 14 residues.

The chain recombines TRBV6-5 with TRBJ1-2; 8 positions agree with TRBD1. The CDR3 length is 15 residues. V gave up 7 bases and J gave up 9 bases; unmatched junction bases: 16. Per germline, CDR1 MNHEY and CDR2 SVGAGI. CDR3 loop: CASITFQGAQSSYTF. In nucleotides, the CDR3 is TGTGCCAGCATCACCTTCCAGGGGGCCCAGTCGAGCTACACCTTC.

This chain links TRBV5-1 with TRBJ1-2; the D is unclear. This CDR3 has 13 residues. V was pared by 1 base and J by 0 bases, with 4 bases between. CDR1 is SGHRS and CDR2 is YFSETQ in the germline V gene. CDR3 nucleotides: TGCGCCAGCAGCTTGACAGCTAACTATGGCTACACCTTC. As protein: CASSLTANYGYTF.

The chain combines TRBV28 with TRBJ2-7; weak D call: TRBD2 (6 bases). CDR1 is MDHEN and CDR2 is SYDVKM in the germline V gene. The CDR3 length is 11 residues. The V end was cut by 4 bases, the J end by 6 bases, with 7 bases between. The CDR3 DNA is TGTGCCAGCAGTTGGGGAGGCGAGCAGTACTTC. Translated, it gives CASSWGGEQYF.

The V and J genes are TRBV6-5 and TRBJ1-1, with D possibly matching TRBD1 (6 bases). Looked up from germline, CDR1 is MNHEY and CDR2 is SVGAGI. V lost 0 bases to trimming and J lost 4 bases, with 12 bases between them. This CDR3 contains 15 residues. CDR3 DNA sequence: TGTGCCAGCAGTTACTCGACCAGGGGAGGCACTGAAGCTTTCTTT. Amino acid sequence: CASSYSTRGGTEAFF.

The chain recombines TRBV6-5 with TRBJ2-2; tentative D call: TRBD2 (5 bases). Germline-derived CDR1 and CDR2 are MNHEY and SVGAGI. V lost 0 bases and J lost 5, with 13 bases in between. This CDR3 comprises 16 residues. CDR3 sequence (DNA): TGTGCCAGCAGTTACTCGATCCCCCCGGGGACCGGGGAGCTGTTTTTT. It encodes CASSYSIPPGTGELFF.